This TCR beta chain was retrieved from a study of neoadjuvant anti-PD-1 for oral cavity cancer. Findings and caveats of the study: PBMC Gini-index clonality exceeded responders' in non-responders post-nivolumab. Higher pretreatment Treg/Th17 ratios tracked higher pretreatment blood clonality. TCR analyses covered only a few patients per response group.

Cohort: HPV-negative, locally advanced oral cavity squamous cell carcinoma patients. The CDR3 has 14 amino acids. V dropped 5 bases and J dropped 7 bases, with 15 bases sitting between them. Germline V CDR1 and CDR2: SGHAT, FQDESV (reference sequence). Method: immunoSEQ multiplex PCR; TCRdb's copy keeps in-frame clones and lacks some. This table holds around 81,000 clones, about four fifths found once. For this clone: The antigen is undetermined.

The sequenced sample was PBMCs, obtained before nivolumab (anti-PD-1) treatment. The origin of this receptor is a person aged 35 to 85 with oral cavity squamous cell carcinoma. The chain is built from TRBV11-1 and TRBJ2-4; D remains ambiguous. The CDR3 nucleotides read TGTGCCAGCAGCCCCACCCCATCGGTGAACATTCAGTACTTC. Its protein product is CASSPTPSVNIQYF.